The TCR beta chain described here comes from a study of beta chain features in type 1 diabetes. General observations from the study: Whether TCRB rearrangement is influenced by HLA type was left unresolved in this analysis. Moderate yet significant TCRB CDR3 shortening was seen in Type 1 diabetes patients in all four CD4+ subsets.

Every isolated RNA sample was fully reverse transcribed, so sequencing captured expressed TCRB transcripts. Repertoires were generated with immunoSEQ multiplex PCR, while TCRdb's copy carries only in-frame clones and drops some. The sample has roughly 250,000 clones, 68% seen once; the top ten hold 0.053%. The CDR3 has 15 amino acids. Germline V gene data show CDR1 as MNHEY and CDR2 as SVGAGI. V dropped 0 bases and J dropped 9; count of bases not matched to a gene: 6. Regarding this clone: Its specificity is not known.

The TCR comes from a man aged 25-45 years in good health. Sequencing was performed on naive CD4+ T cells from blood. The rearrangement uses TRBV6-5 and TRBJ2-1, with TRBD2 matching over 9 bases. DNA for the CDR3: TGTGCCAGCAGTTACTCGGCTAGCGGGACGGGTGAGCAGTTCTTC. Encoded protein: CASSYSASGTGEQFF.